These 25 T cell receptor beta chains were sequenced from one sample in a study of response to subunit inactivated influenza vaccine. TCRdb passed the RT-PCR reads through MiXCR, listing each CDR3 protein once. The sample lists 290,000 or so distinct CDR3 sequences, 22% occurring once. The specimen was PBMCs from blood, collected less than 22 months after vaccination. These receptors were collected from a man aged 50-75 years who received an inactivated influenza vaccine.

This clonotype showed up just a few times. The chain combines TRBV2 with TRBJ2-1; D gene ambiguous. Germline values: CDR1 SNHLY, CDR2 FYNNEI. CDR3 size: 13 residues. Trimming cost V 5 bases and J 0 bases, with 5 bases left between them. The chain's CDR3 is CASSPSSYNEQFF. The CDR3 bases are TGTGCCAGCAGTCCGAGCTCCTACAATGAGCAGTTCTTC. The whole variable domain, remainder taken from reference TRBV2 and TRBJ2-1, is EPEVTQTPSHQVTQMGQEVILRCVPISNHLYFYWYRQILGQKVEFLVSFYNNEISEKSEIFDDQFSVERPDGSNFTLKIRSTKLEDSAMYFCASSPSSYNEQFFGPGTRLTVL.

This clonotype was observed at least ten times. The chain links TRBV5-1 to TRBJ1-4; D unresolved. The CDR3 covers 15 residues. Germline CDR1 is SGHRS and CDR2 is YFSETQ. Deletions cut 0 bases from V and 0 bases from J, with 6 bases between. The CDR3 region is CASSLGYATNEKLFF. CDR3 sequence (DNA): TGCGCCAGCAGCTTGGGGTACGCAACTAATGAAAAACTGTTTTTT.

This clonotype was found a few times. This sequence may be a read error, since a much larger clone differs from it by one base. The chain links TRBV7-9 to TRBJ1-4; maybe TRBD1 (5 bases). CDR1 SEHNR and CDR2 FQNEAQ come from the germline V gene (reference sequence). This CDR3 has 14 residues. The V and J ends lost 1 base and 2 bases respectively, with 5 bases between them. In DNA, the CDR3 is TGTGCCAGCAGCTTAGGGGACACTAATGAAAAACTGTTTTTT. Residues: CASSLGDTNEKLFF.

In this sample, this clonotype turned up a few times. The rearrangement joins TRBV28 to TRBJ1-6; D gene uncertain. V was shortened by 3 bases and J by 4 bases, with 7 bases between the two germline ends. This CDR3 region has 14 residues. Germline values: CDR1 MDHEN, CDR2 SYDVKM. In nucleotides, the CDR3 is TGTGCCAGCAGTTTGCGGCAGTATAATTCACCCCTCCACTTT. Its protein is CASSLRQYNSPLHF.

The chain combines TRBV6-1 with TRBJ1-2, with TRBD1 as a possible D gene (6 bases). Germline V gene sequence: CDR1 MNHNS, CDR2 SASEGT. The CDR3 extends over 14 amino acids. Between the trimmed V and J ends, which lost 5 bases and 4 bases, there was a span of 14 bases. The CDR3 here is CASSKQGLSYGYTF. CDR3 nucleotides: TGTGCCAGCAGTAAACAGGGTCTATCCTATGGCTACACCTTC.

This clonotype came up a few times. The chain uses TRBV4-3 and TRBJ2-3; D perhaps matches TRBD2 (5 bases). Between the trimmed V and J ends, which lost 0 bases and 5 bases, there was a span of 12 bases. This CDR3 spans 15 amino acids. Per the germline V gene, CDR1 is LGHNA and CDR2 is YSLEER. The chain's CDR3 is CASSQDRVARDTQYF. CDR3 coding DNA: TGCGCCAGCAGCCAAGATAGAGTAGCGAGAGATACGCAGTATTTT.

This clonotype showed up just a few times. This sequence joins TRBV20-1 and TRBJ1-5; 7 bases fit TRBD1. The CDR3 totals 13 residues. Germline V gives CDR1 DFQATT, CDR2 SNEGSKA (reference sequence). V gave up 5 bases and J gave up 4 bases; unmatched junction bases: 5. This CDR3 reads CSAEQGTNQPQHF. For the CDR3, the DNA is TGCAGTGCTGAACAGGGGACAAATCAGCCCCAGCATTTT.

The V gene is TRBV18, the J gene TRBJ1-4; no reliable D call. With 5 bases removed from V and 2 bases from J, the gap between germline ends came to 12 bases. CDR1 and CDR2 from the germline V gene are KGHSH and LQKENI. This CDR3 contains 15 residues. The CDR3 DNA reads TGTGCCAGCTCAGTCCAGAGGGCGACTAATGAAAAACTGTTTTTT. It yields the protein CASSVQRATNEKLFF.

This clonotype was found a few times. The CDR3 DNA reads TGTGCCAGCAGCTCCGGGATGAACACTGAAGCTTTCTTT. It yields the protein CASSSGMNTEAFF. This chain connects TRBV7-3 to TRBJ1-1; no clear D. The CDR3 extends over 13 amino acids. Germline values: CDR1 SGHTA, CDR2 FQGTGA. V dropped 4 bases and J dropped 0 bases, with 6 bases sitting between them.

This chain connects TRBV29-1 to TRBJ2-1; 10 bases fit TRBD1. The CDR3 contains 16 residues. Germline loops: CDR1 SQVTM, CDR2 ANQGSEA. Trimming took 4 bases from V and 5 from J; bases not matched to a gene: 11. In DNA form, the CDR3 reads TGCAGCGTTGCGATCGGAGGACAGGGGGATAACAATGAGCAGTTCTTC. Translation: CSVAIGGQGDNNEQFF.

The genes are TRBV6-5 and TRBJ2-1; D is perhaps TRBD1 (5 bases). Trimming left V 6 bases short and J 6 bases short, with 9 bases between. The germline gives CDR1 MNHEY, CDR2 SVGAGI. This CDR3 has 12 amino acids. The DNA of the CDR3 is TGTGCCAGCAGATCCAGGGTCAATGAGCAGTTCTTC. Translating it yields CASRSRVNEQFF.

This clonotype was counted only a few times. V and J are TRBV4-2 and TRBJ2-7; TRBD2 matches at 10 bases. The V gene's germline CDR1 is LGHNA and CDR2 YNFKEQ. This CDR3 has 16 residues. Trimming cost V 4 bases and J 0 bases; bases outside gene matches: 6. CDR3 sequence reads: CASSRRLAGNSYEQYF. Written as DNA, the CDR3 is TGTGCCAGCAGCCGAAGACTAGCGGGCAACTCCTACGAGCAGTACTTC.

The V and J genes are TRBV6-2 or TRBV6-3 and TRBJ1-1; D is ambiguous. The CDR3 is 13 residues long. Germline loops: CDR1 MNHEY, CDR2 SVGEGT. V lost 6 bases and J 4 bases, leaving 12 bases between the germline ends. The CDR3 DNA is TGTGCCAGCAGCCGTCTCTGGGGCACTGAAGCTTTCTTT. Protein sequence: CASSRLWGTEAFF.

This chain uses TRBV7-2 with TRBJ2-2, with 8 bases aligning to TRBD1. The V gene end was trimmed by 7 bases and the J gene end by 5 bases; junction bases not matched to a gene: 6. The V gene's germline CDR1 is SGHTA and CDR2 FQGNSA. The CDR3 sequence is 14 residues long. The DNA of the CDR3 is TGTGCCAGCACCGATCGACAGGGGACCGGGGAGCTGTTTTTT. Translated: CASTDRQGTGELFF. The full variable domain, completed using reference TRBV7-2 and TRBJ2-2, is GAGVSQSPSNKVTEKGKDVELRCDPISGHTALYWYRQSLGQGLEFLIYFQGNSAPDKSGLPSDRFSAERTGGSVSTLTIQRTQQEDSAVYLCASTDRQGTGELFFGEGSRLTVL.

This clonotype has ten or more counts. The chain links TRBV6-6 to TRBJ1-1, with D perhaps TRBD1 (5 bases). Germline V gives CDR1 MNHNY, CDR2 SVGAGI (reference sequence). The V end lost 10 bases, the J end lost 5 bases, and 17 bases lay between the germline ends. The length of the CDR3 is 13 residues. The CDR3 loop reads CATTNPGITEAFF. CDR3 in DNA: TGTGCCACCACCAATCCAGGGATTACTGAAGCTTTCTTT.

The table lists this clonotype with a few counts. This rearrangement joins TRBV15 to TRBJ2-2; D is perhaps TRBD1 or TRBD2 (5 bases each). This CDR3 is built from 15 residues. The V and J ends lost 3 bases and 0 bases respectively, with 8 bases between them. CDR1 is LNHNV and CDR2 is YYDKDF in the germline V gene (reference sequence). CDR3 amino acids: CATSRGPANTGELFF. CDR3 in DNA: TGTGCCACCAGCAGGGGACCAGCGAACACCGGGGAGCTGTTTTTT.

This clonotype was detected only a few times. The rearrangement uses TRBV7-3 and TRBJ1-1, with 7 bases that match TRBD1. The ends lost 6 bases at V and 4 bases at J; junction bases unmatched: 5. This CDR3 region has 13 residues. Germline values: CDR1 SGHTA, CDR2 FQGTGA. In DNA form, the CDR3 reads TGTGCCAGCAGTCGTACAGGGGTCACTGAAGCTTTCTTT. Translated, it gives CASSRTGVTEAFF. Variable domain in full (rest from reference TRBV7-3 and TRBJ1-1): GAGVSQTPSNKVTEKGKYVELRCDPISGHTALYWYRQSLGQGPEFLIYFQGTGAADDSGLPNDRFFAVRPEGSVSTLKIQRTERGDSAVYLCASSRTGVTEAFFGQGTRLTVV.

The chain employs TRBV4-1 and TRBJ1-1; 12 positions match TRBD1. The CDR3 is 19 residues long. The V segment lost 4 bases and the J segment 0 bases; nucleotides outside the gene matches: 12. Germline loops: CDR1 MGHRA, CDR2 YSYEKL. The CDR3 here is CASSRDPGQGATMNTEAFF. The CDR3 DNA reads TGCGCCAGCAGCCGAGACCCGGGACAGGGGGCAACAATGAACACTGAAGCTTTCTTT.

V and J are TRBV2 and TRBJ1-1; the D gene is possibly TRBD1 (5 bases). V was trimmed by 2 bases and J by 1 base, leaving 8 bases between them. Germline V gives CDR1 SNHLY, CDR2 FYNNEI. CDR3 size: 14 residues. CDR3 in amino acids: CASSEWTSNTEAFF. CDR3 nucleotide sequence: TGTGCCAGCAGTGAATGGACATCGAACACTGAAGCTTTCTTT.

In its sample, this clonotype was seen a few times. This chain links TRBV28 with TRBJ1-5; 7 nucleotides line up with TRBD1. Per germline, CDR1 MDHEN and CDR2 SYDVKM. The ends lost 2 bases at V and 4 bases at J; junction bases unmatched: 8. This CDR3 contains 16 residues. CDR3 in DNA: TGTGCCAGCAGTTTACAGGGGGGGTTTGGGAATCAGCCCCAGCATTTT. Protein sequence: CASSLQGGFGNQPQHF.

J is TRBJ1-6 and V is TRBV29-1; TRBD1 agrees at 8 bases. The V and J ends lost 6 bases and 6 bases, in that order; junction bases with no gene match: 4. In germline, CDR1 is SQVTM, CDR2 ANQGSEA. The CDR3 length is 13 residues. CDR3 in amino acids: CSVGQGANSPLHF. The CDR3 DNA follows: TGCAGCGTCGGACAGGGAGCTAATTCACCCCTCCACTTT.

The gene calls are TRBV12-3 or TRBV12-4 and TRBJ2-2; 7 bases are a match to TRBD1. The CDR3 totals 14 residues. J lost 5 bases, V lost 5 bases, and 5 bases had no gene match. Here the CDR3 reads CASSPRQGTGELFF. The CDR3 nucleotides are TGTGCCAGCAGTCCACGACAGGGAACCGGGGAGCTGTTTTTT.

This clonotype was counted only a few times. The V call is TRBV11-2, the J call TRBJ2-1; 10 bases agree with TRBD2. The junction had 8 bases not matched to a gene; V was cut back by 1 base and J by 8 bases. The length of the CDR3 is 16 residues. The germline V gene encodes CDR1 SGHAT and CDR2 FQNNGV. The CDR3, as DNA: TGTGCCAGCAGCTTAGGAAATAGCGGGGGGTGGGATGAGCAGTTCTTC. Residues: CASSLGNSGGWDEQFF.

This clonotype appeared many times. The V gene is TRBV10-3, the J gene TRBJ1-1; TRBD1 matches at 7 bases. J was trimmed by 7 bases and V by 2 bases; bases with no gene match: 7. The CDR3 contains 14 residues. The germline gives CDR1 ENHRY, CDR2 SYGVKD. The CDR3 loop reads CAISEGRTGNEAFF. The CDR3 DNA sequence: TGTGCCATCAGTGAGGGTCGGACAGGAAATGAAGCTTTCTTT.

This clonotype has a count of ten or more. The chain uses TRBV20-1 and TRBJ1-4; maybe TRBD1 (6 bases). This CDR3 is 16 amino acids long. Trimming removed 3 bases from V and 3 bases from J, with 17 bases in between. The germline CDR1 and CDR2 sequences are DFQATT and SNEGSKA (reference sequence). The CDR3: CSASGRGLTSNEKLFF. The CDR3 nucleotides read TGCAGTGCTAGCGGCCGGGGGCTGACCTCTAATGAAAAACTGTTTTTT.